This T cell receptor (beta chain) derives from a study of human T cells and chemical hapten exposure. Study-wide results and limits: Patch test score tracked positively with PT1 expanded TCR counts.

Trimming left V 1 base short and J 0 bases short, with 18 bases between. The germline V gene encodes CDR1 SGHTA and CDR2 FQGNSA. The CDR3 is 18 amino acids. Regarding this clonotype: Antigen unknown.

Time point given: patch test 3, about 24 weeks after DPC sensitization. Noted treatment: therapeutic diphenylcyclopropenone sensitization with weekly scalp DPC. From the RACE reads, TCRdb called clonotypes with MiXCR, one entry per CDR3 protein. The sample holds approximately 71,000 distinct CDR3 sequences, around 10% seen once. The source was whole blood, collected in connection with sensitization to the hapten diphenylcyclopropenone (DPC). The chain carries TRBV7-2 and TRBJ1-1, with D perhaps TRBD1 (5 bases). This clonotype originated in a woman aged 50 to 65 with alopecia areata. Some clones in this sample may be carry-over from other donors' samples. Here the CDR3 reads CASSLVGGSRAMNTEAFF. CDR3 sequence (DNA): TGTGCCAGCAGCTTAGTGGGGGGATCCCGGGCTATGAACACTGAAGCTTTCTTT.